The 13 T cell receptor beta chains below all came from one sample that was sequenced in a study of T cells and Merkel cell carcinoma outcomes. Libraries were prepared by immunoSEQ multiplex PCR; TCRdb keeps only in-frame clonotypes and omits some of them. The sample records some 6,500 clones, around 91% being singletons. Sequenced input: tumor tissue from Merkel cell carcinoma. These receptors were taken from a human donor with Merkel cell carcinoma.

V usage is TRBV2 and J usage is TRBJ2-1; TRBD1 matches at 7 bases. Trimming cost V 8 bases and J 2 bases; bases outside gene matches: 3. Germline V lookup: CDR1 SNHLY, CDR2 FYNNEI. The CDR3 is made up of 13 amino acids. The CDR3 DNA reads TGTGCCAGCCACAGGGGCCCCTACAATGAGCAGTTCTTC. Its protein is CASHRGPYNEQFF.

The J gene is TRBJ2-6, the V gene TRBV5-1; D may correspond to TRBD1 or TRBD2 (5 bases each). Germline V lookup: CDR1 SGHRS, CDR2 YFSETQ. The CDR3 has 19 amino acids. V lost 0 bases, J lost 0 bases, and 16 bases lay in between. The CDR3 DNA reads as TGCGCCAGCAGCTTGGAGGGACCGGGACGGAACTCTGGGGCCAACGTCCTGACTTTC. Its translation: CASSLEGPGRNSGANVLTF.

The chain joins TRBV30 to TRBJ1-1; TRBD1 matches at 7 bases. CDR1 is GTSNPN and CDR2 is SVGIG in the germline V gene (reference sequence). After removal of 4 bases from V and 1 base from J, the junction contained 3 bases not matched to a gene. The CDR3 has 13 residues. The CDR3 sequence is CAWNRGRNTEAFF. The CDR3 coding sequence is TGTGCCTGGAACAGGGGAAGGAACACTGAAGCTTTCTTT.

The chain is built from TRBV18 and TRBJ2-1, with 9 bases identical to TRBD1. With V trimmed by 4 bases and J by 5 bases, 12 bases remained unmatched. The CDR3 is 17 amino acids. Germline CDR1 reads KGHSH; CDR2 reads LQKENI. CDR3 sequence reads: CASSRTSGQGLDNEQFF. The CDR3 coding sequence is TGTGCCAGCTCACGCACGTCAGGACAGGGGCTGGACAATGAGCAGTTCTTC.

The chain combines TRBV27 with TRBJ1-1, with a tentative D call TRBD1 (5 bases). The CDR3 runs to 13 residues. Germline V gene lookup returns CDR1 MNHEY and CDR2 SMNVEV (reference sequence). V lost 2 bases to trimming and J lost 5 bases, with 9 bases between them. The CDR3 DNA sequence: TGTGCCAGCAGTTTAGTCCCAGGGACTGAAGCTTTCTTT. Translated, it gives CASSLVPGTEAFF.

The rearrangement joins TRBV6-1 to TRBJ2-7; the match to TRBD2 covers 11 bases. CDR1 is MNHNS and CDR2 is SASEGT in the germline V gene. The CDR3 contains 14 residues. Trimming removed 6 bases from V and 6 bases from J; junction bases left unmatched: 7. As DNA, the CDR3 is TGTGCCAGCAGCATAGCGGGGGGGCCCTCCGAGCAGTACGTC. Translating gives CASSIAGGPSEQYV.

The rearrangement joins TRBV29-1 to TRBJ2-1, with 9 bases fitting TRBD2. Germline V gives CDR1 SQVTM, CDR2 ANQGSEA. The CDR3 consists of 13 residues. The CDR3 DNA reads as TGCAGTTTCAGCGGGGGGCCGTACAATGAGCAGTTCTTC. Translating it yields CSFSGGPYNEQFF.

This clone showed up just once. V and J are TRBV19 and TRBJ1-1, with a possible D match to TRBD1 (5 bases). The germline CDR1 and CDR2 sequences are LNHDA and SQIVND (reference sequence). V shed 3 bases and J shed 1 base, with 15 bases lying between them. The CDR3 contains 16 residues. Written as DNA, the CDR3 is TGTGCCAGTAGTATTCGAACAGGCTCGAGGAACACTGAAGCTTTCTTT. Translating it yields CASSIRTGSRNTEAFF.

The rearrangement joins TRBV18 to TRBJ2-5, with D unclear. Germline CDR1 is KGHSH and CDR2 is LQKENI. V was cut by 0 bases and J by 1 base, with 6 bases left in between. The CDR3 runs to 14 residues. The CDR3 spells CASSPPNTQETQYF. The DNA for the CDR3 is TGTGCCAGCTCACCACCGAATACCCAAGAGACCCAGTACTTC.

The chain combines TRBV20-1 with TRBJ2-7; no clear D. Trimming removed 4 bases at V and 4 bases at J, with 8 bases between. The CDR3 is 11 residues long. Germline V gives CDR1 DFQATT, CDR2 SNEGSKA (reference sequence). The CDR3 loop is CSAMDDYEQYF. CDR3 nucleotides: TGCAGTGCTATGGACGATTACGAGCAGTACTTC.

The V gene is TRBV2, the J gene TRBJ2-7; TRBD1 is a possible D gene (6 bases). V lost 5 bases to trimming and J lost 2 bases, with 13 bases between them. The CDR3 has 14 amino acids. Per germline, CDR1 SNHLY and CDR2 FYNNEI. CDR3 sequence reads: CASSPRDNPYEQYV. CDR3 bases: TGTGCCAGCAGTCCAAGGGACAACCCCTACGAGCAGTACGTC.

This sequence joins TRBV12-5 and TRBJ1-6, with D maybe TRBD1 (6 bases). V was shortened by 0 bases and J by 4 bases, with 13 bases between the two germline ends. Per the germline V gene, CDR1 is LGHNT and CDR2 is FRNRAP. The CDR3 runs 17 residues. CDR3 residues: CASGLVGGGTYNSPLHF. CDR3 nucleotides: TGTGCTAGTGGTTTGGTAGGGGGAGGGACATATAATTCACCCCTCCACTTT.

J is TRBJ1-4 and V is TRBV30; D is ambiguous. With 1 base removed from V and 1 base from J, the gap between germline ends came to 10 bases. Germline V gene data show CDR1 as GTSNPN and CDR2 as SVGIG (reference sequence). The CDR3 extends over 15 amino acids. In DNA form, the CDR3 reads TGTGCCTGGAGTGGCTTTGGAGTAACTAATGAAAAACTGTTTTTT. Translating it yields CAWSGFGVTNEKLFF. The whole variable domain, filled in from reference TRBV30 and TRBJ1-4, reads SQTIHQWPATLVQPVGSPLSLECTVEGTSNPNLYWYRQAAGRGLQLLFYSVGIGQISSEVPQNLSASRPQDRQFILSSKKLLLSDSGFYLCAWSGFGVTNEKLFFGSGTQLSVL.